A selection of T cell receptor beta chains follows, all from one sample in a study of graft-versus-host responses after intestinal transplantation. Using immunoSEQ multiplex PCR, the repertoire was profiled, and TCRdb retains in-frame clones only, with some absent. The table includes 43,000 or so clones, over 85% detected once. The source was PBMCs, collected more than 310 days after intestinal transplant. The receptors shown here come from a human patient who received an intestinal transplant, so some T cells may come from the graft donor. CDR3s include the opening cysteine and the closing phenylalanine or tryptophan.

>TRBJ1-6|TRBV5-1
CASSLGVPDNSPLHF
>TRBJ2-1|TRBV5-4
CASSLDVGQGTYNEQFF
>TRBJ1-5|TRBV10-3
CAISESMDSNQPQHF
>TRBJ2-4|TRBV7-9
CASSRTGGDIQYF
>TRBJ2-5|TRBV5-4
CASSLAGYQETQYF
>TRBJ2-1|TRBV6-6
CASSYGLAGGYEQFF
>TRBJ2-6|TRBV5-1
CASSLGRAGANVLTF
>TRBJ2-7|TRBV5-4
CASYRGWGAAYEQYF
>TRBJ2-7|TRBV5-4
CASSLAGGSWYEQYF
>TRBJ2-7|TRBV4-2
CASSQDSGMGSISFF
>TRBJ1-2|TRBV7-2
CASSLASDLYGYTF
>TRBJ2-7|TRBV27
CASSLSGQGLPYEQYF
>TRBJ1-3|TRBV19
CASSQISSGNTIYF
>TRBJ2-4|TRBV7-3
CASSARDTSF
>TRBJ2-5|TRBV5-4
CASSLQETQYF
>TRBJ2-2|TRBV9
CASSPLSNTGELFF
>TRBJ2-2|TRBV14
CASSPWRGGELFF
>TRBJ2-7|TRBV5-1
CASSSGGTGGFNEQYF
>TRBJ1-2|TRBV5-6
CASSTDLPLGYTF
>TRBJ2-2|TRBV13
CASSSRAGGYNTGELFF
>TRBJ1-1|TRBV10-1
CASSDLRGTEAFF
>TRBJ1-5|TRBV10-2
CASSEVGDRDGDQPQHF
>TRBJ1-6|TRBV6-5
CASSDTLNSPLHF
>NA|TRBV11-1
CASSLDSFRILSYEQYF
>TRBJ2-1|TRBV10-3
CATKGFPADLGDEQFF
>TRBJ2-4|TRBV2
CASRDVRGAKNIQYF
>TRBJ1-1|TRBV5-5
CASSSTDMNTEAFF
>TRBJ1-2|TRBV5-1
CASSGGTGGNSNYGYTF
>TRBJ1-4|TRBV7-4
CASSFSGGVDRDNEKLFF
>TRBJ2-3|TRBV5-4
CASSPLGLAGDTQYF
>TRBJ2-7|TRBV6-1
CASSEAATGSFRDYEQYF
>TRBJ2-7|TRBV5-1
CASSSGLAGRYSYEQYF
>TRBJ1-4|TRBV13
CASSGLPTTNEKLFF
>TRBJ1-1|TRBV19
CASSLQGGGTEAFF
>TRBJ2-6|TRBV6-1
CASSDWSSGSGSGANVLTF
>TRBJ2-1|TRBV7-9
CASSLQGIGNEQFF
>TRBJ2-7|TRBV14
CASSQGRSDEQYF
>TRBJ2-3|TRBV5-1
CASSPDQHSTQYF
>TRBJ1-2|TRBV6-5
CASSYGGIFNYGYTF
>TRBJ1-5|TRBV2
CASSAGTGNQPQHF